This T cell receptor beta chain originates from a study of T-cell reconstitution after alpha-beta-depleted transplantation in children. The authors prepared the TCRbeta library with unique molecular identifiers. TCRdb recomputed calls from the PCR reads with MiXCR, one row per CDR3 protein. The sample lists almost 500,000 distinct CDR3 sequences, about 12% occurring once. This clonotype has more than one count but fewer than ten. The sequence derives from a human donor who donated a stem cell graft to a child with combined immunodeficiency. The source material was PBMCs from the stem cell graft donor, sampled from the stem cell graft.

The CDR3 DNA reads as TGTGCCAGCAGGGAAGGAGCGATCACAGATACGCAGTATTTT. The encoded protein is CASREGAITDTQYF. The chain links TRBV5-6 to TRBJ2-3; no firm D call. V dropped 5 bases and J dropped 2 bases, with 12 bases sitting between them. CDR3 length: 14 residues. Germline lookup yields CDR1 SGHDT and CDR2 YYEEEE. Full variable domain (missing parts from reference TRBV5-6 and TRBJ2-3): DAGVTQSPTHLIKTRGQQVTLRCSPKSGHDTVSWYQQALGQGPQFIFQYYEEEERQRGNFPDRFSGHQFPNYSSELNVNALLLGDSALYLCASREGAITDTQYFGPGTRLTVL.